The 4 T cell receptor beta chains below all came from one sample that was sequenced in a study of blood T cell repertoires in COVID-19. Here immunoSEQ multiplex PCR was the method, and the copy in TCRdb shows in-frame clones only, minus some. The sample records about 240,000 clones, roughly 89% being singletons. The sequenced sample consisted of PBMCs or T cells enriched from blood (not recorded which). The receptors here all came from a woman in her twenties or thirties who had recovered from COVID-19.

V is TRBV3-1 (or the pseudogene TRBV3-2) and J is TRBJ2-2, with D unclear. The CDR3 contains 14 residues. Trimming left V 4 bases short and J 0 bases short, with 6 bases between. CDR1 is LGHDT and CDR2 is YNNKEL in the germline V gene (reference sequence). The chain's CDR3 is CASSPLANTGELFF. The CDR3, as DNA: TGTGCCAGCAGCCCGCTAGCGAACACCGGGGAGCTGTTTTTT.

The sample holds a few counts of this clone. The chain uses TRBV12-3 or TRBV12-4 and TRBJ1-1, with D perhaps TRBD1 (6 bases). CDR3 size: 12 residues. The germline V and J ends were trimmed by 5 bases and 8 bases, with 12 bases remaining between them. The CDR3: CASSGRTAEAFF. The CDR3 DNA follows: TGTGCCAGCAGTGGACGGACAGCGGAAGCTTTCTTT.

The genes are TRBV13 and TRBJ2-5; TRBD2 matches 11 bases. Losses at the gene ends were 5 bases for V and 5 bases for J; bases not matched to a gene: 4. This CDR3 comprises 14 residues. Per germline, CDR1 PRHDT and CDR2 FYEKMQ (reference sequence). The CDR3 protein is CASSTTSGSETQYF. The CDR3 nucleotides are TGTGCCAGCAGCACCACTAGCGGGAGTGAGACCCAGTACTTC.

This clone showed up just once. The chain links TRBV11-1 to TRBJ2-7, with TRBD2 matching 14 bases. There are 15 residues in the CDR3. The germline gives CDR1 SGHAT, CDR2 FQDESV (reference sequence). After removal of 2 bases from V and 5 bases from J, the junction contained 2 bases not matched to a gene. CDR3 nucleotides: TGTGCCAGCAGCTTACGACTAGCGGGAGGGAACGAGCAGTACTTC. As protein: CASSLRLAGGNEQYF.